This is a list of T cell receptor beta chains from one sample in a study of cytomegalovirus exposure and HLA in healthy donors. Data came from immunoSEQ multiplex PCR; TCRdb stores just in-frame clones and leaves some out. The table lists roughly 150,000 clones, more than 75% of them singletons. What was sequenced was PBMCs. The receptors originated from a woman in her thirties or forties in good health and CMV-seronegative. CDR3s include the opening cysteine and the closing phenylalanine or tryptophan. D genes are given only for firm matches. Size is omitted from some rows. Given values are once, few, many or a class for expanded clones.

TRBJ2-7 TRBV7-9 TRBD2 - CSSSLVASGGPSYEQYF TGTTCCAGCAGCTTAGTTGCTAGCGGGGGCCCATCCTACGAGCAGTACTTC
TRBJ2-7 TRBV23-1 TRBD1 once CASRNDRGHYEQYF TGCGCCAGCAGAAACGACAGGGGGCACTACGAGCAGTACTTC
TRBJ1-2 TRBV14 TRBD1 - CASSPTGGGGGYTF TGTGCCAGCAGCCCCACAGGGGGCGGAGGTGGCTACACCTTC
TRBJ2-3 TRBV6-1 - - CASSRQQGITDTQYF TGTGCCAGCAGCCGACAACAGGGTATCACAGATACGCAGTATTTT
TRBJ2-2 TRBV11-3 TRBD2 - CASSGAGGNTGELFF TGTGCCAGCTCGGGAGCGGGGGGGAACACCGGGGAGCTGTTTTTT
TRBJ1-4 TRBV28 - - CASSLPPQNEKLFF TGTGCCAGCAGTTTGCCACCACAAAATGAAAAACTGTTTTTT
TRBJ2-5 TRBV5-5 - few CASSLFGGETQYF TGTGCCAGCAGCTTGTTTGGAGGAGAGACCCAGTACTTC
TRBJ2-7 TRBV12-5 TRBD1 - CASGPDRGPYEQYF TGTGCTAGTGGTCCGGACAGGGGGCCCTACGAGCAGTACTTC
TRBJ2-1 TRBV2 TRBD2 - CASTGEAGGPYNEQFF TGTGCCAGCACCGGGGAAGCGGGAGGGCCCTACAATGAGCAGTTCTTC
TRBJ2-1 TRBV11-2 TRBD2 - CASSYTATSGFNEQFF TGTGCCAGCAGCTATACCGCGACTAGCGGGTTTAATGAGCAGTTCTTC
TRBJ2-1 TRBV5-4 - - CASSTRANEQFF TGTGCCAGCAGCACCAGGGCCAATGAGCAGTTCTTC
TRBJ1-2 TRBV28 TRBD1 - CASSFSRRGTGPKRVESGYTF TGTGCCAGCAGCTTTTCTCGTCGCGGGACAGGGCCAAAGCGGGTGGAAAGTGGCTACACCTTC
TRBJ1-1 TRBV28 - once CASSPAGILNTEAFF TGTGCCAGCAGTCCGGCGGGAATCCTGAACACTGAAGCTTTCTTT
TRBJ1-1 TRBV11-2 - - CASSLDGVKAFF TGTGCCAGCAGCTTAGACGGTGTAAAGGCTTTCTTT
TRBJ2-7 TRBV5-1 - - CASSLTGESNYEQYF TGCGCCAGCAGCTTGACGGGTGAATCGAACTACGAGCAGTACTTC
TRBJ2-7 TRBV5-4 - - CASSFDSRSYEQYF TGTGCCAGCAGCTTTGACAGCCGAAGCTACGAGCAGTACTTC
TRBJ1-1 TRBV7-9 - - CASSLTEFKEAFF TGTGCCAGCAGCTTAACCGAGTTTAAAGAAGCTTTCTTT
TRBJ2-3 TRBV21-1 - - CASSPLSVRTDTQYF TGTGCCAGCAGCCCCCTTTCCGTCCGCACAGATACGCAGTATTTT
TRBJ2-3 TRBV4-1 TRBD2 - CASSQELAGGPKSTDTQYF TGCGCCAGCAGCCAAGAACTAGCGGGGGGGCCGAAGAGCACAGATACGCAGTATTTT
TRBJ2-1 TRBV7-2 TRBD1 once CASSLSGGLFRNEQFF TGTGCCAGCAGCTTATCAGGGGGCTTATTCAGGAATGAGCAGTTCTTC
TRBJ2-7 TRBV4-1 TRBD2 - CASSRVGLAGVEQYF TGCGCCAGCAGCCGTGTGGGACTAGCGGGAGTGGAGCAGTACTTC
TRBJ2-7 TRBV6-4 - few CASRLQGKKPLSYEQYF TGTGCCAGCAGACTACAGGGAAAGAAGCCACTTTCCTACGAGCAGTACTTC
TRBJ2-7 TRBV7-6 TRBD2 - CASSLGLAGGPAYEQYF TGTGCCAGCAGCCTGGGACTAGCGGGAGGGCCCGCCTACGAGCAGTACTTC
TRBJ2-1 TRBV5-4 - - CASSSERSISYNEQFF TGTGCCAGCAGCTCGGAGAGGTCCATCTCCTACAATGAGCAGTTCTTC
TRBJ2-2 TRBV19 TRBD2 - CASSILLAANTGELFF TGTGCCAGTAGTATCCTACTAGCGGCGAACACCGGGGAGCTGTTTTTT
TRBJ1-3 TRBV7-8 - - CASSKTSSGNTIYF TGTGCCAGCAGCAAGACAAGCTCTGGAAACACCATATATTTT
TRBJ1-5 TRBV29-1 TRBD1 - CSVASGTGRDQPQHF TGCAGCGTTGCCTCCGGGACAGGGAGGGATCAGCCCCAGCATTTT
TRBJ2-7 TRBV13 TRBD2 - CASSPTSGSSYEQYF TGTGCCAGCAGCCCGACTAGCGGGAGCTCCTACGAGCAGTACTTC
TRBJ2-3 TRBV7-2 - - CASSTRDTQYF TGTGCCAGCAGCACAAGAGATACGCAGTATTTT
TRBJ1-6 TRBV9 - - CASSVDRGIGSPLHF TGTGCCAGCAGCGTAGATAGGGGAATAGGGTCACCCCTCCACTTT
TRBJ1-2 TRBV6-5 TRBD1 - CASSFRQGAPGYGYTF TGTGCCAGCAGTTTTCGACAGGGGGCGCCGGGGTATGGCTACACCTTC
TRBJ1-5 TRBV7-8 - - CASSLNRQGNQPQHF TGTGCCAGCAGCTTAAACCGACAGGGCAATCAGCCCCAGCATTTT
TRBJ2-1 TRBV2 - few CASTRLRNEQFF TGTGCCAGTACTCGGTTGAGGAATGAGCAGTTCTTC
TRBJ2-2 TRBV29-1 - - CSFRGATGELFF TGCAGCTTCCGGGGAGCCACCGGGGAGCTGTTTTTT
TRBJ1-1 TRBV7-3 - - CASSLTGQNTEAFF TGTGCCAGCAGCTTAACTGGACAGAACACTGAAGCTTTCTTT